A selection of T cell receptor beta chains follows, all from one sample in a study of blood T cell repertoires in COVID-19. The method was immunoSEQ multiplex PCR; TCRdb's version includes in-frame clones alone and lacks a portion of them. This table holds over 70,000 clones, about four fifths found once. The material sequenced was peripheral blood. The receptor set was obtained from a man aged 70 or older with COVID-19, enrolled during active disease. The conserved cysteine and the conserved F or W are not part of the CDR3 here. The D gene is left open where the match is weak.

J	V	D	CDR3
TRBJ1-1	TRBV5-1	.	ASSMDSGGGGTEAF
TRBJ1-1	TRBV7-9	.	ASSLTGAEAF
TRBJ2-7	TRBV28	TRBD1	ASTFRQGALEQY
TRBJ2-2	TRBV2	.	ASSERTTNTGELF
TRBJ2-1	TRBV6-5	.	ASSPTREIYNEQF
TRBJ2-7	TRBV7-2	TRBD1	ASSLTGGYEQY
TRBJ1-1	TRBV7-9	.	ASSLVGRGVNTEAF
TRBJ2-1	TRBV7-6	TRBD2	ASSVGAGGPGREQF
TRBJ1-5	TRBV12-3/TRBV12-4	.	ASTLGRSQH
TRBJ2-7	TRBV2	TRBD2	ASRLPGLVQYEQY
TRBJ2-2	TRBV25-1	TRBD2	ASSEFTSGRANTGELF
TRBJ1-4	TRBV5-1	TRBD1	ASSLGTGRNEKLF
TRBJ1-2	TRBV4-1	.	ASSQDIHSGGDYGYT
TRBJ2-7	TRBV11-3	.	ASSFNPGAYEQY
TRBJ2-7	TRBV11-3	TRBD2	ASRGGNEQY
TRBJ1-1	TRBV3-1/TRBV3-2	TRBD1	ASSFRDRDTEAF
TRBJ2-3	TRBV6-6	.	ASSYYGTASTDTQY
TRBJ1-4	TRBV11-2	TRBD1	ASSAREGQLTEKLF
TRBJ1-5	TRBV12-3/TRBV12-4	.	ASRSGSNQPQH
TRBJ2-1	TRBV15	TRBD2	ATRATGLAGVAEQF
TRBJ2-7	TRBV9	TRBD2	ASSVSSLAGIYEQY
TRBJ1-5	TRBV19	TRBD1	ATQLTGGNQPQH
TRBJ2-5	TRBV28	TRBD1	ASSSPTGTGGRAQY
TRBJ2-5	TRBV6-5	TRBD2	ASWTSGMSGTQY
TRBJ1-6	TRBV28	.	ASSLEGNGFSPLH
TRBJ2-7	TRBV6-5	.	ASAPAPTGPYEQY
TRBJ1-2	TRBV19	TRBD1	ASSNPRMTGGHYGYT
TRBJ1-1	TRBV7-2	TRBD1	ASSFGRTGGFGAF
TRBJ1-1	TRBV20-1	.	SARAGKAF
TRBJ2-6	TRBV5-1	.	ASSVGRPAGANVLT
TRBJ1-4	TRBV5-5	.	ASSFHGVNEKLF
TRBJ2-1	TRBV24-1	TRBD1	ATSDRTGGPYNEQF
TRBJ2-1	TRBV6-5	.	ASRGSAYNEQF
TRBJ2-7	TRBV7-9	.	ASSLATGYEQY
TRBJ2-5	TRBV20-1	.	SLGTQETQY
TRBJ2-1	TRBV14	TRBD2	ASSQVGGLAGYNEQF
TRBJ2-4	TRBV3-1/TRBV3-2	.	ASKPSGGRINIQY
TRBJ1-2	TRBV28	.	ASRPSGTSNYGYT
TRBJ1-1	TRBV15	TRBD1	ATSRDYPGQMNTEAF
TRBJ1-6	TRBV19	.	ASSIVGRGNYNSPLH